This T cell receptor (beta chain) stems from a study of blood T cell repertoires in COVID-19 (dated by TCRdb to the early 2020s). Broadly, across the study: Samples covering the acute and convalescent phases of COVID-19 were provided by collaborators in the United States, Italy and Spain. The material from the prospective study consisted of cDNA or gDNA derived from T cells, B-cell-depleted T cells, or PBMCs. The dataset comprised deeply sampled blood TCRbeta repertoires from subjects exposed to, actively infected with, or recovered from COVID-19. The repertoires were released in a freely available public database intended as a resource for research on the immune response to SARS-CoV-2. The samples were drawn from the first 160 participants of the ongoing ImmuneRACE study and from over 950 subjects provided by 6 global collaborators. A de-identified subject ID, COVID-19 status, age in years and sex were almost always included in the sample metadata. Where HLA class I and class II types were available, the types were taken from metadata supplied by the sample provider, not from assay-based typing.

Each collaborating institution followed its own protocols to collect whole blood in K2EDTA tubes. Collaborator samples were shipped for TCRbeta analysis as frozen whole blood, isolated PBMCs, or DNA extracted from either sample type. Trimming accounts for 2 bases at V and 4 bases at J, while the number of junction bases matched to no gene is 12. From the cysteine through the phenylalanine, the CDR3 covers 19 amino acids. Just CDR3 DNA is preserved here, 57 bases in frame from base 1. Looking up the germline V gene yields CDR1 LGHNA and CDR2 YNFKEQ. The full study reports these points: How much clinical and demographic metadata was included differed by source and by participant, and the metadata was provided uncurated.

The immunoSEQ Assay, a bias-controlled multiplex PCR, was used to amplify TCRbeta CDR3 regions from genomic DNA. Per the source publication's procedure: The number of nucleated cells in each sample was estimated from the amplification of reference gene primers within the assay. Sequence reads were collapsed and filtered to measure the absolute abundance of every unique TCRbeta CDR3 rearrangement. For each sample, productive Simpson clonality was calculated as the square root of Simpson's diversity index across productive rearrangements. As stored in TCRdb, this immuneACCESS dataset retains in-frame rearrangements with V and J assigned. A fraction of the clones does not appear; measured against another copy, unresolved V genes explain less than half of the discrepancy, and the remainder lacks a known reason. For V, J and clone size, that table is used; D and trimming come from the DNA. Recorded for this sample are some 260,000 clones; 82% of them occurred a single time. About 3% of the sample rests with the top ten.

In the case of this clone: The clone's antigen remains unknown. No much larger clone exists at a distance of one base, and base qualities are not known.

The sequence came from a woman aged 18-30 years with acute or convalescent COVID-19. Source material: peripheral blood. Here the chain combines TRBV4-2 and TRBJ2-6, and 9 junctional nucleotides match TRBD1. The nucleotide sequence is TGTGCCAGCAGCCAATCCTCCGGGACAGGGCTGGCCGGGGCCAACGTCCTGACTTTC. Translated, it gives CASSQSSGTGLAGANVLTF.